A single sample is the source of the 28 T cell receptor beta chains below, sequenced in a study of spatial heterogeneity in lung cancer. For these receptors, no antigen is known. This sample's time point: sample taken at primary tumor resection. From the 5' RACE reads, TCRdb called clonotypes with MiXCR, one entry per CDR3 protein. The sample lists roughly 4,400 distinct CDR3 sequences, roughly an eighth occurring once. Points from the study as a whole: Mutation counts in tumors were tracked by counts of expanded intratumoral alpha and beta TCRs.

This specimen was lung tumor tissue, taken at surgery. These receptor sequences come from a male donor with early-stage non-small cell lung cancer.

Regarding this clonotype: Since the library was made to target alpha chains, this beta chain is a stray read and its abundance is not meaningful. The rearrangement uses TRBV11-3 and TRBJ2-5; 7 bases are shared with TRBD1. The CDR3 sequence is 14 residues long. With V trimmed by 2 bases and J by 2 bases, 2 bases remained unmatched. Per the germline V gene, CDR1 is SGHNT and CDR2 is YENEEA. The CDR3 region has the DNA TGTGCCAGCAGCTTAAGCAGGGGGCAAGAGACCCAGTACTTC. Translating gives CASSLSRGQETQYF.

This clonotype was counted ten times or more. This beta chain is a stray read from a library made for alpha chains; its abundance is not meaningful. The V and J genes are TRBV28 and TRBJ2-3, with 7 bases aligning to TRBD1. Germline lookup yields CDR1 MDHEN and CDR2 SYDVKM. V shed 3 bases and J 10 bases; nucleotides not matched to a gene: 16. The CDR3 loop spans 16 amino acids. In DNA form, the CDR3 reads TGTGCCAGCAGTTTCGGGGCCAGGGGGATTGGCTACCCGCAGTATTTT. Its translation is CASSFGARGIGYPQYF.

In its sample, this clonotype ranks as large. This beta chain is a stray read from a library made for alpha chains; its abundance is not meaningful. The chain has TRBV7-2 and TRBJ2-5, with D unresolved. V was pared by 2 bases and J by 5 bases, with 9 bases between. CDR3 length: 13 residues. Germline-derived CDR1 and CDR2 are SGHTA and FQGNSA. The CDR3 protein is CASSLNFGETQYF. As DNA, the CDR3 is TGTGCCAGCAGCTTAAACTTCGGGGAGACCCAGTACTTC.

Many counts were recorded for this clonotype. This beta chain came through as a stray read in a library set up for alpha chains, and its size says little. The genes are TRBV5-1 and TRBJ1-4; TRBD1 aligns across 8 bases. Germline CDR1 reads SGHRS; CDR2 reads YFSETQ. The CDR3 has 14 residues. V lost 4 bases to trimming and J lost 8 bases; unmatched junction nucleotides: 7. CDR3: CASSTQGAEEKLFF. The CDR3 bases are TGCGCCAGCAGCACGCAGGGGGCGGAAGAAAAACTGTTTTTT. Supplemented by reference TRBV5-1 and TRBJ1-4, the full variable domain reads KAGVTQTPRYLIKTRGQQVTLSCSPISGHRSVSWYQQTPGQGLQFLFEYFSETQRNKGNFPGRFSGRQFSNSRSEMNVSTLELGDSALYLCASSTQGAEEKLFFGSGTQLSVL.

This clonotype is medium-sized by share. A library made for alpha chains picked up this beta chain off target, so its size means little. The chain employs TRBV20-1 and TRBJ2-1; TRBD1 might be the D (5 bases). Germline lookup yields CDR1 DFQATT and CDR2 SNEGSKA (reference sequence). V was pared by 5 bases and J by 6 bases, with 20 bases between. This CDR3 spans 15 amino acids. The CDR3 region has the DNA TGCAGTGCTCACTTGGACAAGTCGATAAGCAATGAGCAGTTCTTC. Amino acid sequence: CSAHLDKSISNEQFF.

Note on this clonotype: Since the library was made to target alpha chains, this beta chain is a stray read and its abundance is not meaningful. The V and J genes are TRBV20-1 and TRBJ1-5; 12 bases line up with TRBD1. Germline CDR1 reads DFQATT; CDR2 reads SNEGSKA (reference sequence). V trimming: 0 bases; J trimming: 3 bases; junction bases outside the gene matches: 6. This CDR3 is built from 17 residues. CDR3 sequence: CSARDVGTGGDNQPQHF. CDR3 coding DNA: TGCAGTGCTAGAGATGTAGGGACAGGGGGCGACAATCAGCCCCAGCATTTT.

Judged by abundance, this clonotype is large. Little can be read into the size of this beta chain, an off-target read in a library designed for alpha chains. The rearrangement uses TRBV11-2 and TRBJ2-3; no clear D. Germline lookup yields CDR1 SGHAT and CDR2 FQNNGV. CDR3 length equals 12 residues. V gave up 3 bases and J gave up 2 bases, with 3 bases separating them. CDR3 bases: TGTGCCAGCAGCTTTTACACAGATACGCAGTATTTT. This translates into CASSFYTDTQYF.

Concerning this clonotype itself: Because this beta chain is a stray read in a library intended to capture alpha chains, its abundance should not be given much weight. For the CDR3, the DNA is TGTGCCAGCGCCCGGGACCCGGCGGGCATTCAGTACTTC. It specifies CASARDPAGIQYF. The gene calls are TRBV6-1 and TRBJ2-4; D might be TRBD1 or TRBD2, each matching 5 bases. The CDR3 is 13 amino acids. Germline lookup yields CDR1 MNHNS and CDR2 SASEGT. V lost 8 bases to trimming and J lost 9 bases, with 17 bases between them.

This clonotype has ten or more counts. Little can be read into the size of this beta chain, an off-target read in a library designed for alpha chains. V and J are TRBV27 and TRBJ2-1; 9 bases map to TRBD2. Germline V CDR1 and CDR2: MNHEY, SMNVEV (reference sequence). The CDR3 is 17 residues long. V lost 6 bases, J lost 5 bases, and 14 bases stayed unmatched. The CDR3 nucleotides are TGTGCCAGCAGCCTGGGATTCCGCGGGAGGGAGAACAATGAGCAGTTCTTC. Protein product: CASSLGFRGRENNEQFF.

There are many counts of this clonotype. Little can be read into the size of this beta chain, an off-target read in a library designed for alpha chains. This chain joins TRBV3-1 and TRBJ2-1; 12 nucleotides match TRBD2. V was clipped by 4 bases and J by 5 bases; unmatched bases: 9. The CDR3 covers 17 residues. CDR1 and CDR2 (germline): LGHDT, YNNKEL (reference sequence). In DNA form, the CDR3 reads TGTGCCAGCAGCCGTAAGTTGGGACTAGCGGGTAACAATGAGCAGTTCTTC. It is translated as CASSRKLGLAGNNEQFF.

This clonotype ranks as medium-sized. The library was prepared for alpha chains; this beta chain is a stray read, so its frequency means little. The chain employs TRBV5-1 and TRBJ2-2; D unresolved. Trimming shortened V by 1 base and J by 1 base, and 8 bases separated the two germline ends. This CDR3 region has 15 residues. The germline V gene has CDR1 SGHRS and CDR2 YFSETQ. CDR3 in amino acids: CASSLSPGNTGELFF. CDR3 DNA: TGCGCCAGCAGCTTGTCCCCAGGGAACACCGGGGAGCTGTTTTTT.

This clonotype is labeled as medium-sized. In a library made to pick up alpha chains, this beta chain is a stray read with a size that means little. The V and J genes are TRBV10-3 and TRBJ2-3, with 7 bases lining up with TRBD2. V trimming: 7 bases; J trimming: 5 bases; junction bases outside the gene matches: 3. The CDR3 consists of 12 residues. Germline CDR1 and CDR2: ENHRY and SYGVKD. CDR3 DNA: TGTGCCATCAAGCCGGGGGGAGATACGCAGTATTTT. Its translation is CAIKPGGDTQYF.

This clonotype was counted many times. The library was prepared for alpha chains; this beta chain is a stray read, so its frequency means little. This chain uses TRBV27 with TRBJ1-2, with TRBD1 as a possible D gene (6 bases). Germline V gene sequence: CDR1 MNHEY, CDR2 SMNVEV (reference sequence). This CDR3 contains 15 residues. Trimming cost V 6 bases and J 3 bases, with 17 bases left between them. CDR3 region: CASSPIGGADYGYTF. DNA for the CDR3: TGTGCCAGCAGCCCCATCGGGGGCGCCGACTATGGCTACACCTTC.

In its sample, this clonotype was seen many times. This beta chain slipped into a library made for alpha chains as a stray read, so its size is not meaningful. This sequence joins TRBV9 and TRBJ2-5; no clear D gene. Germline assignment: CDR1 SGDLS and CDR2 YYNGEE. This CDR3 comprises 14 residues. V was cut by 0 bases and J by 4 bases, with 10 bases left in between. Here the CDR3 reads CASSVGPMAETQYF. The DNA of the CDR3 is TGTGCCAGCAGCGTAGGTCCAATGGCAGAGACCCAGTACTTC.

By share of the sample, this clonotype is medium-sized. This beta chain was picked up by a library intended for alpha chains and is off target, so its count carries little meaning. The genes are TRBV11-2 and TRBJ2-1; D is undetermined. Looked up from germline, CDR1 is SGHAT and CDR2 is FQNNGV. This CDR3 contains 13 residues. Trimming shortened V by 1 base and J by 3 bases, and 4 bases separated the two germline ends. CDR3 sequence: CASSLASYNEQFF. The CDR3 DNA follows: TGTGCCAGCAGCTTAGCCAGCTACAATGAGCAGTTCTTC. Looking up the rest from reference TRBV11-2 and TRBJ2-1 gives the full variable domain: EAGVAQSPRYKIIEKRQSVAFWCNPISGHATLYWYQQILGQGPKLLIQFQNNGVVDDSQLPKDRFSAERLKGVDSTLKIQPAKLEDSAVYLCASSLASYNEQFFGPGTRLTVL.

This clonotype was seen many times. This beta chain is a stray sequence in a library constructed for alpha chains; its clone size is not meaningful. The J gene is TRBJ2-5, the V gene TRBV29-1; possibly TRBD1 for D (7 bases). From germline, CDR1 is SQVTM and CDR2 ANQGSEA. V shed 2 bases and J shed 4 bases, with 14 bases lying between them. The CDR3 extends over 14 amino acids. The CDR3 nucleotides are TGCAGCGTTGAAAAGTCCCAGGGGGGAGAGACCCAGTACTTC. Protein sequence: CSVEKSQGGETQYF.

By sample share, this clonotype is medium-sized. Within a library made for alpha chains, this beta chain is off target, and its count is uninformative. CDR3 in amino acids: CASSLTLISEQYF. CDR3 bases: TGTGCCAGCAGCTTAACACTCATCAGCGAGCAGTACTTC. The rearrangement uses TRBV7-9 and TRBJ2-7; D gene uncertain. The germline V and J ends were trimmed by 2 bases and 6 bases, with 11 bases remaining between them. From germline, CDR1 is SEHNR and CDR2 FQNEAQ (reference sequence). The CDR3 is 13 amino acids.

The sample holds many counts of this clonotype. This beta chain is a stray read from a library made for alpha chains; its abundance is not meaningful. The rearrangement links TRBV2 to TRBJ1-1; 7 bases line up with TRBD1. V lost 5 bases and J lost 1; bases outside the gene matches: 4. Per the germline V gene, CDR1 is SNHLY and CDR2 is FYNNEI. This CDR3 region has 14 residues. The CDR3 region has the DNA TGTGCCAGCAGTTTCGACAGGGCGAACACTGAAGCTTTCTTT. It encodes CASSFDRANTEAFF.

This clonotype counts as medium-sized. Found in a library prepared for alpha chains, this beta chain is an off-target read, and its abundance has little meaning. This chain links TRBV28 with TRBJ1-2, with 7 bases lining up with TRBD1. Trimming at V came to 5 bases and at J to 3 bases, leaving 3 bases not matched to a gene. This CDR3 region has 13 residues. Germline CDR1 reads MDHEN; CDR2 reads SYDVKM. The CDR3 nucleotides read TGTGCCAGCAGTGAGGGACAGCACTATGGCTACACCTTC. Translating it yields CASSEGQHYGYTF.

As to this clonotype: This beta chain is an unintended read in a library built for alpha chains; its size means little. The V gene is TRBV7-2, the J gene TRBJ2-2; 7 bases map to TRBD1. Per the germline V gene, CDR1 is SGHTA and CDR2 is FQGNSA. J was trimmed by 6 bases and V by 1 base; bases with no gene match: 20. The CDR3 contains 20 residues. As DNA, the CDR3 is TGTGCCAGCAGCTTAGGCTTAGGGGCCCCCCGACAGGGCGGGTCCGGGGAGCTGTTTTTT. Translating gives CASSLGLGAPRQGGSGELFF.

This clonotype rates as medium-sized. A library prepared for alpha chains yielded this beta chain as an off-target read; its size is of little meaning. V and J are TRBV20-1 and TRBJ2-3; no definite D call. This CDR3 contains 14 residues. The V end was cut by 2 bases, the J end by 0 bases, with 9 bases between. In germline, CDR1 is DFQATT, CDR2 SNEGSKA (reference sequence). CDR3 sequence reads: CSARKLPSTDTQYF. The DNA of the CDR3 is TGCAGTGCTAGAAAACTACCCAGCACAGATACGCAGTATTTT.

This clonotype is medium-sized by share. Because this beta chain is a stray read in a library intended to capture alpha chains, its abundance should not be given much weight. The V call is TRBV20-1, the J call TRBJ2-1; D possibly matches TRBD1 or TRBD2 (6 bases each). There are 17 residues in the CDR3. The V gene lost 4 bases and the J gene lost 6 bases, with 25 bases spanning the gap. CDR1 DFQATT and CDR2 SNEGSKA come from the germline V gene (reference sequence). This chain's CDR3 is CSANLQGWRGVGNEQFF. CDR3 nucleotide sequence: TGCAGTGCTAACCTCCAAGGGTGGAGGGGGGTGGGCAATGAGCAGTTCTTC.

In the case of this clonotype: Since the library was made to target alpha chains, this beta chain is a stray read and its abundance is not meaningful. CDR3 amino acids: CASSGDSRWVDTGELFF. Here the CDR3 DNA reads TGTGCCAGCAGCGGGGACAGTCGATGGGTGGACACCGGGGAGCTGTTTTTT. The rearrangement uses TRBV5-6 and TRBJ2-2; TRBD1 matches at 7 bases. Trimming removed 4 bases from V and 3 bases from J; junction bases left unmatched: 12. The germline V gene has CDR1 SGHDT and CDR2 YYEEEE. CDR3 length: 17 amino acids. The whole variable domain, filled in from reference TRBV5-6 and TRBJ2-2, reads DAGVTQSPTHLIKTRGQQVTLRCSPKSGHDTVSWYQQALGQGPQFIFQYYEEEERQRGNFPDRFSGHQFPNYSSELNVNALLLGDSALYLCASSGDSRWVDTGELFFGEGSRLTVL.

This clonotype occurred many times. This beta chain is off target for a library built for alpha chains, so its abundance means little. The chain recombines TRBV7-3 with TRBJ2-7; either TRBD1 or TRBD2 may supply D (5 bases each). The CDR3 extends over 15 amino acids. V lost 8 bases and J lost 5, with 22 bases in between. Germline V gene lookup returns CDR1 SGHTA and CDR2 FQGTGA. The CDR3 protein is CASGPGRNRGDEQYF. The CDR3 DNA sequence: TGTGCCAGCGGTCCGGGGCGGAATAGGGGAGACGAGCAGTACTTC.

Only one count was recorded for this clonotype. This beta chain appears as a stray read in a library generated for alpha chains; its size is not informative. V gene TRBV6-1 combines with J gene TRBJ1-2, with D hard to call. Trimming pared 6 bases from V and 2 bases from J, leaving 4 bases between. CDR1 is MNHNS, CDR2 SASEGT, per germline. The CDR3 consists of 11 residues. CDR3 DNA: TGTGCCAGCAGCCCCAACTATGGCTACACCTTC. This codes for CASSPNYGYTF.

This clonotype was counted only a few times. This beta chain is a stray sequence in a library constructed for alpha chains; its clone size is not meaningful. V and J are TRBV20-1 and TRBJ2-5; D is possibly TRBD1 or TRBD2 (5 bases each). The V end lost 5 bases, the J end lost 3 bases, and 13 bases lay between the germline ends. Germline V gene lookup returns CDR1 DFQATT and CDR2 SNEGSKA (reference sequence). The CDR3 has 13 residues. The CDR3 spells CSAEGPTEETQYF. DNA for the CDR3: TGCAGTGCTGAGGGACCTACCGAAGAGACCCAGTACTTC.

By its share, this clonotype is medium-sized. Because this beta chain is a stray read in a library intended to capture alpha chains, its abundance should not be given much weight. V usage is TRBV5-6 and J usage is TRBJ2-7, with 12 bases aligning to TRBD1. There are 16 residues in the CDR3. V lost 0 bases, J lost 4 bases, and 5 bases stayed unmatched. The germline V gene encodes CDR1 SGHDT and CDR2 YYEEEE. CDR3 protein: CASSLAGTGGVYEQYF. The CDR3 DNA is TGTGCCAGCAGCTTGGCCGGGACAGGGGGCGTGTACGAGCAGTACTTC.

This clonotype is labeled as medium-sized. This beta chain is a stray read from a library made for alpha chains; its abundance is not meaningful. The chain has TRBV29-1 and TRBJ2-7; TRBD1 matches at 9 bases. Looked up from germline, CDR1 is SQVTM and CDR2 is ANQGSEA. CDR3 size: 12 residues. After removal of 3 bases from V and 6 bases from J, the junction contained 3 bases not matched to a gene. For the CDR3, the DNA is TGCAGCGTTGACAAGGACAGGGGCGAGCAGTACTTC. Its protein product is CSVDKDRGEQYF.